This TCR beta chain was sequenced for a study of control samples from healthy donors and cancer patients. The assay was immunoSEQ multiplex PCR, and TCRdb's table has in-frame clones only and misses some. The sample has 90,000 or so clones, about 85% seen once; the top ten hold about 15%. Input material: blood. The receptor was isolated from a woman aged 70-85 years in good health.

The DNA for the CDR3 is TGTGCCAGCAGCCAGGGGGATACGCAGTATTTT. Translating it yields CASSQGDTQYF. The chain couples TRBV4-2 to TRBJ2-3, with D hard to call. CDR1 is LGHNA and CDR2 is YNFKEQ in the germline V gene. The V end was cut by 3 bases, the J end by 6 bases, with 4 bases between. This CDR3 has 11 residues.